This T cell receptor (beta chain) was obtained from a study of blood T cell repertoires in COVID-19. Study-wide background: From T cells, B-cell-depleted T cells, or PBMCs came the material, which was cDNA or gDNA.

With V trimmed by 0 bases and J by 7 bases, 3 bases remained unmatched. This CDR3 spans 13 amino acids. CDR1 SGDLS and CDR2 YYNGEE come from the germline V gene. Profiling relied on immunoSEQ multiplex PCR, and the TCRdb table lists in-frame clones only, not all of them. The sample holds approximately 100,000 clones, 85% seen once. The chain is built from TRBV9 and TRBJ1-2, with 7 positions matching TRBD1. Sequencing was performed on peripheral blood. This TCR was recovered from a man aged 80 or over with acute or convalescent COVID-19. In nucleotides, the CDR3 is TGTGCCAGCAGCGTAGATCAGGGGGGTGGCTACACCTTC. It translates to CASSVDQGGGYTF.